This T cell receptor beta chain was profiled in a study of T cells in Graves' hyperthyroidism and ophthalmopathy. Amplification of TCR beta CDR3 regions was performed using RNA transcripts as template. With the HTBI primer set, the TCR CDR3 went through a first round of RT-PCR. TCRdb re-derived calls from the multiplex PCR reads in MiXCR, one entry per CDR3 protein. This table has about 320,000 distinct CDR3 sequences, 16% appearing once. CDR3 size: 16 residues. Germline V CDR1 and CDR2: MNHEY, SMNVEV (reference sequence). Trimming pared 5 bases from V and 2 bases from J, leaving 16 bases between. This clonotype has at least ten counts.

The source of this sequence is a man aged 25 to 40 with Graves' hyperthyroidism. This rearrangement joins TRBV27 to TRBJ2-1, with no clear D. Specimen: blood. This CDR3 reads CASSTLGRLAYNEQFF. The CDR3 DNA reads as TGTGCCAGCAGTACCCTCGGCAGGTTAGCCTACAATGAGCAGTTCTTC.